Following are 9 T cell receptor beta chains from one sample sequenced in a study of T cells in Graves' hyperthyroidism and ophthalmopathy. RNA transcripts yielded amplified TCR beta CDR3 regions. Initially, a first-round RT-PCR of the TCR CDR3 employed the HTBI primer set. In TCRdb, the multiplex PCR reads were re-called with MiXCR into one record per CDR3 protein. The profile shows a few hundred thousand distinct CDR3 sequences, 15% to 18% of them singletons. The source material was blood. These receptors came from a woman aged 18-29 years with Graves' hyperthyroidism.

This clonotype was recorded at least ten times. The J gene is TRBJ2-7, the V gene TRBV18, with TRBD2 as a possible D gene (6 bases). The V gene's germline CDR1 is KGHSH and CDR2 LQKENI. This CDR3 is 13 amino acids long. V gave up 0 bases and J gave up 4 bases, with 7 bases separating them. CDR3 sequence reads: CASSPPEGYEQYF. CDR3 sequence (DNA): TGTGCCAGCTCACCACCGGAGGGTTACGAGCAGTACTTC.

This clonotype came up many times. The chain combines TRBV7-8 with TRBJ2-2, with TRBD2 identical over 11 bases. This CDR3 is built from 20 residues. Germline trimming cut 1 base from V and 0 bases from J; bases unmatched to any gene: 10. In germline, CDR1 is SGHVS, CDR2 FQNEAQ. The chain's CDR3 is CASSLEPGLAVTANTGELFF. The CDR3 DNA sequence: TGTGCCAGCAGCTTAGAGCCGGGACTAGCGGTGACTGCGAACACCGGGGAGCTGTTTTTT.

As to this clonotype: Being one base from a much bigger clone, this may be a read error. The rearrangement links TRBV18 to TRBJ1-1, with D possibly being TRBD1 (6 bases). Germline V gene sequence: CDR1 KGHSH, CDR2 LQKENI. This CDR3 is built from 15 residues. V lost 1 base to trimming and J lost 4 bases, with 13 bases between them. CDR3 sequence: CASSPLPGARTEAFF. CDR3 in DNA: TGTGCCAGCTCACCACTCCCGGGGGCGCGCACTGAAGCTTTCTTT.

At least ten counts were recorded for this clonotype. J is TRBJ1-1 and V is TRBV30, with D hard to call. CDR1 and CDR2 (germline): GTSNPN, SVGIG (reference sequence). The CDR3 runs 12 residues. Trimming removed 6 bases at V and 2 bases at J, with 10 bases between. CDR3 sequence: CACGRDNTEAFF. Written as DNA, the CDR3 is TGTGCCTGCGGGCGTGATAACACTGAAGCTTTCTTT.

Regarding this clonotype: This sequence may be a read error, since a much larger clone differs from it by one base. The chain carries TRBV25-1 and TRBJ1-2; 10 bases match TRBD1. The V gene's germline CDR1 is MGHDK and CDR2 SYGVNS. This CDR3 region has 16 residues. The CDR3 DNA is TGTGCCAGCAGTGACATTTCGGCCGGGACAGGGGATGGCTGCACCTTC. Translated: CASSDISAGTGDGCTF.

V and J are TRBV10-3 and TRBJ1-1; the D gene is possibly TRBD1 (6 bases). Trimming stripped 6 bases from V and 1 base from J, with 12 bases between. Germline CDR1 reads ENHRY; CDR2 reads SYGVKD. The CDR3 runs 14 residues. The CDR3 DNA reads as TGTGCCATCAGGCTACAGGGTCGGAACACTGAAGCTTTCTTT. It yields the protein CAIRLQGRNTEAFF.

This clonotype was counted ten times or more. The CDR3 DNA sequence: TGTGCCAGCAGCTTAGAAGGGGCAGATGAAAAACTGTTTTTT. Translating gives CASSLEGADEKLFF. The chain uses TRBV7-9 and TRBJ1-4; possibly TRBD1 for D (5 bases). The germline V and J ends were trimmed by 1 base and 6 bases, with 9 bases remaining between them. Germline lookup yields CDR1 SEHNR and CDR2 FQNEAQ (reference sequence). This CDR3 has 14 amino acids.

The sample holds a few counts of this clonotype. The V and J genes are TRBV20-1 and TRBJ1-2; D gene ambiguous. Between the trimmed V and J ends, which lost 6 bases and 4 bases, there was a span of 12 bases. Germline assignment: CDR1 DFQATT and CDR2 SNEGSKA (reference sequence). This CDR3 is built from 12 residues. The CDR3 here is CSAPVDGYGYTF. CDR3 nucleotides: TGCAGTGCCCCGGTGGATGGCTATGGCTACACCTTC.

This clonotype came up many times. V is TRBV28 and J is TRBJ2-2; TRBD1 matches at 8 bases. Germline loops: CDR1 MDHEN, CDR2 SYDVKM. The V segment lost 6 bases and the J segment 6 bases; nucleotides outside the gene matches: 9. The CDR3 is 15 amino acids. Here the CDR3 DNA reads TGTGCCAGCAGCCCACAGGGGGAGGAGGCCGGGGAGCTGTTTTTT. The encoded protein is CASSPQGEEAGELFF.